Reported below is one T cell receptor (beta chain). Its cognate antigen is unknown. The CDR3 loop spans 14 amino acids. The V and J ends lost 0 bases and 2 bases respectively, with 10 bases between them. Germline CDR1 reads GTSNPN; CDR2 reads SVGIG (reference sequence). This record comes from a study of Tregs in tolerant kidney transplant recipients. General study results and limits: Activated donor B cell expansion appeared to reveal the most relevant donor-specific TCRbeta repertoire. Validation in larger populations is needed because few patients were studied. Tolerant patients' donor-specific Tregs expanded beyond overall Tregs, suggesting antigen-driven growth.

Assay used: immunoSEQ multiplex PCR; TCRdb lists only in-frame clones, some missing. Of about 55,000 clones listed, over 80% are singletons. Related graft donors supplied nonmyeloablative bone marrow transplants, and mixed chimerism was transient. CD4+CD25+CD127- Tregs, CD4+CD25- non-Tregs, CD4 and CD8 cells were sorted. This specimen consisted of CD8+ T cells from blood (PBMCs), obtained 24 months after the transplant. This TCR came from a human patient who received a combined kidney and bone marrow transplant. Part of the T cells may come from the graft donor. This chain links TRBV30 with TRBJ1-2; D is possibly TRBD1 (6 bases). CDR3 loop: CAWSVVRGNYGYTF. The CDR3 bases are TGTGCCTGGAGTGTCGTCAGGGGAAACTATGGCTACACCTTC.